Below are 30 T cell receptor beta chains sequenced from a single sample in a study of monozygotic twins with inflammatory bowel disease. Using the 5' RACE reads, TCRdb records one entry per CDR3 protein without DNA. The sample holds fewer than 400,000 distinct CDR3 sequences. The sample comprised blood. Source of these receptors: a human donor with ulcerative colitis or Crohn's disease, or a healthy co-twin of an affected twin (not recorded which).

The chain is built from TRBV5-6 and TRBJ1-1; TCRdb's D gene call, TRBD1, goes unchecked for lack of DNA. CDR1 SGHDT and CDR2 YYEEEE come from the germline V gene. This CDR3 region has 14 residues. CDR3 loop: CASSFRTGKTEAFF.

The chain joins TRBV5-1 to TRBJ1-1. The CDR3 is made up of 15 amino acids. Germline values: CDR1 SGHRS, CDR2 YFSETQ. CDR3 region: CASSPPSIKNTEAFF.

The V call is TRBV20-1, the J call TRBJ2-3; TCRdb reports TRBD2, a call that lacks DNA to check it against. The CDR3 has 14 amino acids. From germline, CDR1 is DFQATT and CDR2 SNEGSKA (reference sequence). This CDR3 is CSVERAGGTDTQYF.

The J gene is TRBJ2-2, the V gene TRBV5-1; TCRdb gives TRBD1 as the D gene, but with no DNA this cannot be confirmed. Germline V lookup: CDR1 SGHRS, CDR2 YFSETQ. The CDR3 has 16 residues. CDR3 residues: CASSDWTGGNTGELFF.

The chain links TRBV20-1 to TRBJ1-6. Germline loops: CDR1 DFQATT, CDR2 SNEGSKA (reference sequence). The CDR3 contains 13 residues. CDR3 sequence reads: CSAPPLGGAPLHF.

This sequence joins TRBV7-8 and TRBJ1-5. From germline, CDR1 is SGHVS and CDR2 FQNEAQ. This CDR3 has 15 residues. This CDR3 is CASSSRGEIGQLQHF.

V usage is TRBV2 and J usage is TRBJ1-2; checking the TCRdb D call of TRBD1 is not possible without DNA. The CDR3 extends over 14 amino acids. CDR1 is SNHLY, CDR2 FYNNEI, per germline. CDR3 amino acids: CASSKQGHNYGYTF.

The chain joins TRBV20-1 to TRBJ1-5; TCRdb selects TRBD1, and the lack of DNA leaves this call unchecked. The CDR3 runs 15 residues. CDR1 DFQATT and CDR2 SNEGSKA come from the germline V gene (reference sequence). This chain's CDR3 is CSARPTGGTNQPQHF.

V and J are TRBV5-1 and TRBJ1-5. Germline V gene sequence: CDR1 SGHRS, CDR2 YFSETQ. This CDR3 has 14 amino acids. The CDR3 is CASSLEGWGQPQHF.

The V call is TRBV20-1, the J call TRBJ2-2; TCRdb lists TRBD2, though no DNA is available to test this call. Germline CDR1 reads DFQATT; CDR2 reads SNEGSKA (reference sequence). This CDR3 is 15 amino acids long. CDR3 loop: CSAFKLAGVTGELFF.

The V call is TRBV7-2, the J call TRBJ1-1. In germline, CDR1 is SGHTA, CDR2 FQGNSA. The CDR3 totals 17 residues. CDR3 loop: CASSLVSRGRRNTEAFF.

The CDR3 sequence is CASSLGGTDTQYF. The chain joins TRBV7-2 to TRBJ2-3. CDR3 length: 13 amino acids. Germline CDR1 reads SGHTA; CDR2 reads FQGNSA. Drawing the rest from reference TRBV7-2 and TRBJ2-3, the complete variable domain is GAGVSQSPSNKVTEKGKDVELRCDPISGHTALYWYRQSLGQGLEFLIYFQGNSAPDKSGLPSDRFSAERTGGSVSTLTIQRTQQEDSAVYLCASSLGGTDTQYFGPGTRLTVL.

V usage is TRBV30 and J usage is TRBJ2-7. Per the germline V gene, CDR1 is GTSNPN and CDR2 is SVGIG (reference sequence). This CDR3 is built from 11 residues. The CDR3: CAWSRRREQYF.

CDR3: CATSIRPQNGTGDEAFF. V and J are TRBV15 and TRBJ1-1; TCRdb outputs TRBD1, but without DNA this stays unchecked. CDR3 length: 17 residues. Germline V gene data show CDR1 as LNHNV and CDR2 as YYDKDF (reference sequence).

The CDR3: CASSTGTGVGQPQHF. The rearrangement uses TRBV5-6 and TRBJ1-5; checking the TCRdb D call of TRBD1 is not possible without DNA. The germline gives CDR1 SGHDT, CDR2 YYEEEE. CDR3 length: 15 amino acids.

The chain uses TRBV24-1 and TRBJ1-1. The CDR3 contains 12 residues. Germline values: CDR1 KGHDR, CDR2 SFDVKD. The CDR3 is CATRNVDTEAFF.

The chain joins TRBV3-1 to TRBJ2-3; the TCRdb call, TRBD2, lacks DNA for checking. The CDR3 extends over 15 amino acids. Germline V lookup: CDR1 LGHDT, CDR2 YNNKEL (reference sequence). The CDR3 here is CASSQSSGSEDTQYF.

V is TRBV28 and J is TRBJ2-7; no DNA is available, so the TRBD2 call from TCRdb remains unchecked. The CDR3 is 15 amino acids. CDR1 is MDHEN and CDR2 is SYDVKM in the germline V gene. This CDR3 is CASSRRVGGIHEQYF.

This rearrangement joins TRBV20-1 to TRBJ2-3; no DNA is available, so the TRBD2 call from TCRdb remains unchecked. Per germline, CDR1 DFQATT and CDR2 SNEGSKA (reference sequence). This CDR3 is built from 12 residues. The CDR3 sequence is CSARLPTDTQYF.

The CDR3 sequence is CASSLRESLGQGDEKLFF. The rearrangement uses TRBV7-8 and TRBJ1-4; as DNA is missing, the TRBD1 call by TCRdb cannot be tested. Looked up from germline, CDR1 is SGHVS and CDR2 is FQNEAQ. The CDR3 has 18 residues.

The V and J genes are TRBV6-1 and TRBJ2-7; checking the TCRdb D call of TRBD2 is not possible without DNA. CDR1 and CDR2 (germline): MNHNS, SASEGT. The CDR3 totals 15 residues. CDR3 amino acids: CASSVFQGPSYEQYF.

This chain connects TRBV7-2 to TRBJ1-5; as DNA is missing, the TRBD1 call by TCRdb cannot be tested. Germline V gene sequence: CDR1 SGHTA, CDR2 FQGNSA. This CDR3 has 14 amino acids. This CDR3 is CASSSTGRNQPQHF.

The chain uses TRBV5-1 and TRBJ2-7. In germline, CDR1 is SGHRS, CDR2 YFSETQ. The CDR3 runs to 14 residues. The CDR3 sequence is CASSRGSDRYEQYF. The variable domain in full, completed from reference TRBV5-1 and TRBJ2-7, reads KAGVTQTPRYLIKTRGQQVTLSCSPISGHRSVSWYQQTPGQGLQFLFEYFSETQRNKGNFPGRFSGRQFSNSRSEMNVSTLELGDSALYLCASSRGSDRYEQYFGPGTRLTVT.

The chain is built from TRBV20-1 and TRBJ2-7; the D call of TRBD2 rests on TCRdb alone, since no DNA is present to check it. CDR1 and CDR2 from the germline V gene are DFQATT and SNEGSKA (reference sequence). This CDR3 contains 15 residues. CDR3: CSARRGLAGYYEQYF.

The J gene is TRBJ2-4, the V gene TRBV28; the D gene TCRdb calls, TRBD1, cannot be checked with no DNA. CDR3 length: 17 amino acids. In germline, CDR1 is MDHEN, CDR2 SYDVKM. The CDR3 here is CASRPDRGGLAKNIQYF.

V is TRBV2 and J is TRBJ2-1. The V gene's germline CDR1 is SNHLY and CDR2 FYNNEI. The CDR3 covers 13 residues. The chain's CDR3 is CASSGTVYNEQFF.

This rearrangement joins TRBV5-1 to TRBJ2-5; TCRdb selects TRBD2, and the lack of DNA leaves this call unchecked. This CDR3 contains 19 residues. Germline lookup yields CDR1 SGHRS and CDR2 YFSETQ. The CDR3: CASSLAGLAGGAEQETQYF.

The chain joins TRBV6-1 to TRBJ2-7; TCRdb's D gene call, TRBD1, goes unchecked for lack of DNA. Germline CDR1 reads MNHNS; CDR2 reads SASEGT. This CDR3 contains 15 residues. The CDR3 loop reads CASKDPGQGAYEQYF.

This rearrangement joins TRBV7-2 to TRBJ1-2. The CDR3 totals 15 residues. Looked up from germline, CDR1 is SGHTA and CDR2 is FQGNSA. CDR3 in amino acids: CASSLGPEMASGYTF. Supplemented by reference TRBV7-2 and TRBJ1-2, the full variable domain reads GAGVSQSPSNKVTEKGKDVELRCDPISGHTALYWYRQSLGQGLEFLIYFQGNSAPDKSGLPSDRFSAERTGGSVSTLTIQRTQQEDSAVYLCASSLGPEMASGYTFGSGTRLTVV.

The chain is built from TRBV30 and TRBJ2-5; no DNA is available, so the TRBD1 call from TCRdb remains unchecked. The CDR3 covers 14 residues. The germline V gene encodes CDR1 GTSNPN and CDR2 SVGIG (reference sequence). CDR3 sequence reads: CAWRVRGRRETQYF.